A single sample gave rise to the 5 T cell receptor beta chains below, sequenced in a study of CXCR3-negative and CXCR3-positive naive CD8 T cells. Through 5' RACE with UMI labels, the TRB cDNA libraries were prepared. Using the 5' RACE reads, TCRdb records one entry per CDR3 protein without DNA. Its clone listing holds roughly 56,000 distinct CDR3 sequences. Source material: naive CXCR3- CD8+ T cells from blood. The subset is: CD45RO-CCR7+CD27+CD95- naive CD8+ T cells lacking CXCR3 (TNR3-). All receptors come from a human donor in good health. Some clones in this sample may be carry-over from other donors' samples.

The chain carries TRBV27 and TRBJ2-7. Germline V lookup: CDR1 MNHEY, CDR2 SMNVEV (reference sequence). The CDR3 is 15 residues long. The CDR3 protein is CASSLLGSGRYEQYF.

The CDR3 sequence: CSVGGYNQETQYF. The chain recombines TRBV29-1 with TRBJ2-5; checking the TCRdb D call of TRBD2 is not possible without DNA. CDR1 SQVTM and CDR2 ANQGSEA come from the germline V gene. This CDR3 spans 13 amino acids.

The gene calls are TRBV3-1 and TRBJ2-1; TCRdb names TRBD1, which stays unverified in the absence of DNA. This CDR3 has 17 amino acids. Germline assignment: CDR1 LGHDT and CDR2 YNNKEL (reference sequence). The CDR3 protein is CASSQERDGGVYNEQFF.

V and J are TRBV28 and TRBJ2-7; as DNA is missing, the TRBD1 call by TCRdb cannot be tested. The CDR3 is 14 residues long. Germline V gene data show CDR1 as MDHEN and CDR2 as SYDVKM. CDR3 sequence: CASSSGVITYEQYF.

The CDR3 protein is CASGFDTTEAFF. The chain links TRBV12-5 to TRBJ1-1. From germline, CDR1 is LGHNT and CDR2 FRNRAP. The CDR3 runs 12 residues.